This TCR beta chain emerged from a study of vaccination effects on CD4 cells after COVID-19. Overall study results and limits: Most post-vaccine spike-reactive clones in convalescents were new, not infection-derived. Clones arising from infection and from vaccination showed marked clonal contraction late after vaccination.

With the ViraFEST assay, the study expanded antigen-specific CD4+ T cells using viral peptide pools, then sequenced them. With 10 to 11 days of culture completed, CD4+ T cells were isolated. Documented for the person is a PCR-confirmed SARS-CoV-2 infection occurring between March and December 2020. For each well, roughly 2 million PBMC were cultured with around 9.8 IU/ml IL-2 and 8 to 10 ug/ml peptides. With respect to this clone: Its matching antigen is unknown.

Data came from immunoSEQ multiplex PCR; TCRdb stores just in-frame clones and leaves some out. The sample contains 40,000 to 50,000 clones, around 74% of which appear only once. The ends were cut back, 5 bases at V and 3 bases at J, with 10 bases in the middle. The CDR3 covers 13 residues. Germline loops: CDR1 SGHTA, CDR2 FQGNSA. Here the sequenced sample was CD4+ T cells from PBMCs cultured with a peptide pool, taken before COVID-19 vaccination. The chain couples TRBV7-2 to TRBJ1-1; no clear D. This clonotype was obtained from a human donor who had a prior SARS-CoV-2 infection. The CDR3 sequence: CASSARAYTEAFF. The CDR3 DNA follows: TGTGCCAGCAGCGCAAGGGCGTACACTGAAGCTTTCTTT.